A selection of T cell receptor beta chains follows, all from one sample in a study of radiation and T cells in renal cell carcinoma. The assay was immunoSEQ multiplex PCR, and TCRdb's table has in-frame clones only and misses some. The top ten hold 7.5% to 8.5% of the sample, which has just over 95,000 clones, about 86% seen once. The sequences come from blood, collected from a patient whose treatment included radiotherapy and nephrectomy. Receptors originate from a man aged 45-65 years with renal cell carcinoma. Each CDR3 is given with its conserved first and last residue. Fields, in order: V gene, D gene, J gene, clone size, CDR3 DNA, CDR3 protein. D genes are given only for firm matches. A row's size may be missing; if present it is once, few, many or a size class.

V gene: TRBV18
D gene: NA
J gene: TRBJ2-7
clone size: NA
CDR3 DNA: TGTGCCAGCTCACCCTCTTTTACTAGGTCCTACGAGCAGTACTTC
CDR3 protein: CASSPSFTRSYEQYF

V gene: TRBV28
D gene: NA
J gene: TRBJ2-7
clone size: NA
CDR3 DNA: TGTGCCAGCAGGCCCGGGAACAACTACGAGCAGTACTTC
CDR3 protein: CASRPGNNYEQYF

V gene: TRBV23-1
D gene: NA
J gene: TRBJ2-7
clone size: NA
CDR3 DNA: TGCGCCAGCAGTCAAGACGGACTGCTTGAGCAGTACTTC
CDR3 protein: CASSQDGLLEQYF

V gene: TRBV10-3
D gene: TRBD1
J gene: TRBJ2-7
clone size: NA
CDR3 DNA: TGTGCCATCAGTACAGGGGTCTCCTACGAGCAGTACTTC
CDR3 protein: CAISTGVSYEQYF

V gene: TRBV30
D gene: TRBD1
J gene: TRBJ1-4
clone size: NA
CDR3 DNA: TGTGCCTGGAATTCAGGACAGGGATCTAATGAAAAACTGTTTTTT
CDR3 protein: CAWNSGQGSNEKLFF

V gene: TRBV5-5
D gene: TRBD1
J gene: TRBJ1-2
clone size: NA
CDR3 DNA: TGTGCCAGCAGCTTGGTCATTACTTACCGGACAGGGGATTCCTATGGCTACACCTTC
CDR3 protein: CASSLVITYRTGDSYGYTF

V gene: TRBV7-3
D gene: NA
J gene: TRBJ2-3
clone size: NA
CDR3 DNA: TGTGCCAGCAGCTCTAACGGGTTGGCAGATACGCAGTATTTT
CDR3 protein: CASSSNGLADTQYF

V gene: TRBV5-1
D gene: NA
J gene: TRBJ1-2
clone size: once
CDR3 DNA: TGCGCCAGCAGCTTGGTGACAGCTAACTATGGCTACACCTTC
CDR3 protein: CASSLVTANYGYTF

V gene: TRBV6-1
D gene: NA
J gene: TRBJ1-5
clone size: NA
CDR3 DNA: TGTGCCAGCAGTCAAGGGGAATCTAGCAATCAGCCCCAGCATTTT
CDR3 protein: CASSQGESSNQPQHF

V gene: TRBV5-8
D gene: TRBD1
J gene: TRBJ1-2
clone size: NA
CDR3 DNA: TGTGCCAGCAGTCGACAGGGGCTTGGCTACACCTTC
CDR3 protein: CASSRQGLGYTF

V gene: TRBV28
D gene: NA
J gene: TRBJ2-7
clone size: NA
CDR3 DNA: TGTGCCAGCAGCACATTGGGACATGGGCCCGAGCAGTACTTC
CDR3 protein: CASSTLGHGPEQYF

V gene: TRBV25-1
D gene: TRBD2
J gene: TRBJ2-1
clone size: NA
CDR3 DNA: TGTGCCAGCAGTCCCCTCGGGAGCGGGGTTAGGAATGAGCAGTTCTTC
CDR3 protein: CASSPLGSGVRNEQFF

V gene: TRBV7-2
D gene: NA
J gene: TRBJ1-5
clone size: NA
CDR3 DNA: TGTGCCAGCAGCTTATTCGTATCGGGGTGGGGGTGGCCAATGTGGCCCCAGCATTTT
CDR3 protein: CASSLFVSGWGWPMWPQHF

V gene: TRBV7-2
D gene: NA
J gene: TRBJ2-1
clone size: NA
CDR3 DNA: TGTGCCAGCAGCTCCCACGGGACACCAATGTACAATGAGCAGTTCTTC
CDR3 protein: CASSSHGTPMYNEQFF

V gene: TRBV7-9
D gene: NA
J gene: TRBJ2-1
clone size: NA
CDR3 DNA: TGTGCCAGCAGCTTAGTACAGGGAGTCGAGCAGTTCTTC
CDR3 protein: CASSLVQGVEQFF

V gene: TRBV2
D gene: NA
J gene: TRBJ1-6
clone size: few
CDR3 DNA: TGTGCCAGCAGTGGTCAAGGGCAGGATAATTCACCCCTCCACTTT
CDR3 protein: CASSGQGQDNSPLHF

V gene: TRBV5-4
D gene: NA
J gene: TRBJ2-7
clone size: NA
CDR3 DNA: TGTGCCAGCAGCCCTCCGGAGGGGGGACAGCCCTACGAGCAGTACTTC
CDR3 protein: CASSPPEGGQPYEQYF

V gene: TRBV11-2
D gene: NA
J gene: TRBJ1-2
clone size: NA
CDR3 DNA: TGTGCCAGCAGCTTAACTAGCCTATTCGGGTATGGCTACACCTTC
CDR3 protein: CASSLTSLFGYGYTF

V gene: TRBV19
D gene: NA
J gene: TRBJ1-5
clone size: NA
CDR3 DNA: TGTGCCAGTAGTATAGGTATCAATCAGCCCCAGCATTTT
CDR3 protein: CASSIGINQPQHF

V gene: TRBV5-1
D gene: TRBD2
J gene: TRBJ2-1
clone size: NA
CDR3 DNA: TGCGCCAGCAGCTTGGGGGGGACTAGCGGGAGGAATGAGCAGTTCTTC
CDR3 protein: CASSLGGTSGRNEQFF

V gene: TRBV4-1
D gene: NA
J gene: TRBJ2-1
clone size: NA
CDR3 DNA: TGCGCCAGCAGCCAAGAAGGGACTGCGTCCTACAATGAGCAGTTCTTC
CDR3 protein: CASSQEGTASYNEQFF

V gene: TRBV20-1
D gene: NA
J gene: TRBJ2-7
clone size: NA
CDR3 DNA: TGCAGTGCTACCCCCACCTACGAGCAGTACTTC
CDR3 protein: CSATPTYEQYF

V gene: TRBV28
D gene: NA
J gene: TRBJ1-5
clone size: NA
CDR3 DNA: TGTGCCAGCAGTCTCACAAGTTATAGCAATCAGCCCCAGCATTTT
CDR3 protein: CASSLTSYSNQPQHF

V gene: TRBV28
D gene: TRBD1
J gene: TRBJ1-1
clone size: NA
CDR3 DNA: TGTGCCAGCAGGCAACAGGGGGGGACCACTGAAGCTTTCTTT
CDR3 protein: CASRQQGGTTEAFF

V gene: TRBV6-5
D gene: NA
J gene: TRBJ2-5
clone size: NA
CDR3 DNA: TGTGCCAGCAGGAGTGGGCTGGAGACCCAGTACTTC
CDR3 protein: CASRSGLETQYF

V gene: TRBV10-3
D gene: NA
J gene: TRBJ2-1
clone size: NA
CDR3 DNA: TGTGCCATCAGTGAGTCTTCCGACAATGAGCAGTTCTTC
CDR3 protein: CAISESSDNEQFF

V gene: TRBV9
D gene: TRBD1
J gene: TRBJ1-2
clone size: NA
CDR3 DNA: TGTGCCAGCAGCGTGGGACAGGGGAACTATGGCTACACCTTC
CDR3 protein: CASSVGQGNYGYTF

V gene: TRBV2
D gene: NA
J gene: TRBJ1-3
clone size: NA
CDR3 DNA: TGTGCCAGCAGTCAAAGTACCAGAGATGGAAACACCATATATTTT
CDR3 protein: CASSQSTRDGNTIYF

V gene: TRBV4-3
D gene: NA
J gene: TRBJ1-2
clone size: once
CDR3 DNA: TGCGCCAGCAGCCAAGTAGGGCAGGGTGTAGGCTATGGCTACACCTTC
CDR3 protein: CASSQVGQGVGYGYTF

V gene: TRBV27
D gene: NA
J gene: TRBJ1-4
clone size: NA
CDR3 DNA: TGTGCCAGCAGTTTCAAGACAACTAATGAAAAACTGTTTTTT
CDR3 protein: CASSFKTTNEKLFF

V gene: TRBV6-6
D gene: NA
J gene: TRBJ2-7
clone size: NA
CDR3 DNA: TGTGCCAGCAGTTACTTGGGCAGAGCCTACGAGCAGTACTTC
CDR3 protein: CASSYLGRAYEQYF

V gene: TRBV30
D gene: NA
J gene: TRBJ1-2
clone size: NA
CDR3 DNA: TGTGCCTGGAGAGCAACAGATACCTCCTATGGCTACACCTTC
CDR3 protein: CAWRATDTSYGYTF

V gene: TRBV14
D gene: TRBD2
J gene: TRBJ2-1
clone size: NA
CDR3 DNA: TGTGCCAGCAGCCTTCTCCCCATAGGAGCGGGGGACAATGAGCAGTTCTTC
CDR3 protein: CASSLLPIGAGDNEQFF

V gene: TRBV6-1
D gene: NA
J gene: TRBJ2-7
clone size: NA
CDR3 DNA: TGTGCCAGCATGAGAAGTGGACCTGATCTTTACGAGCAGTACTTC
CDR3 protein: CASMRSGPDLYEQYF

V gene: TRBV19
D gene: NA
J gene: TRBJ2-2
clone size: NA
CDR3 DNA: TGTGCCAGTAGTGGCGGGACCTTCCCCGGGGAGCTGTTTTTT
CDR3 protein: CASSGGTFPGELFF

V gene: TRBV20-1
D gene: NA
J gene: TRBJ1-2
clone size: few
CDR3 DNA: TGCAGTCCGACCCCGAGGGACGGCTACACCTTC
CDR3 protein: CSPTPRDGYTF

V gene: TRBV5-1
D gene: NA
J gene: TRBJ1-1
clone size: once
CDR3 DNA: TGCGCCAGCAGCTTATTGGAGGGGAACACTGAAGCTTTCTTT
CDR3 protein: CASSLLEGNTEAFF

V gene: TRBV5-4
D gene: NA
J gene: TRBJ2-5
clone size: few
CDR3 DNA: TGTGCCAGCAGCTTGGTAGACCAAGAGACCCAGTACTTC
CDR3 protein: CASSLVDQETQYF

V gene: TRBV2
D gene: NA
J gene: TRBJ1-2
clone size: NA
CDR3 DNA: TGTGCCAGCAGTGGAGAACTCGGTGTTACCTATGGCTACACCTTC
CDR3 protein: CASSGELGVTYGYTF

V gene: TRBV11-1
D gene: NA
J gene: TRBJ2-5
clone size: NA
CDR3 DNA: TGTGCCAGCAGCTTAGGAGGGGGGCCAGAGACCCAGTACTTC
CDR3 protein: CASSLGGGPETQYF

V gene: TRBV21-1
D gene: NA
J gene: TRBJ1-2
clone size: NA
CDR3 DNA: TGTGCCAGCAGCAAAGGCCCTACAGGGAGGGCGGGCTATGGCTACACCTTC
CDR3 protein: CASSKGPTGRAGYGYTF

V gene: TRBV7-9
D gene: NA
J gene: TRBJ2-2
clone size: NA
CDR3 DNA: TGTGCCAGCAGTGGAATAAACACCGGGGAGCTGTTTTTT
CDR3 protein: CASSGINTGELFF

V gene: TRBV19
D gene: NA
J gene: TRBJ1-1
clone size: NA
CDR3 DNA: TGTGCCAGTAGTATCGGCAGATCGCGGGACACTGAAGCTTTCTTT
CDR3 protein: CASSIGRSRDTEAFF

V gene: TRBV7-3
D gene: NA
J gene: TRBJ2-3
clone size: NA
CDR3 DNA: TGTGCCAGCAGCCCGTACAGTTCTAGCACAGATACGCAGTATTTT
CDR3 protein: CASSPYSSSTDTQYF

V gene: TRBV30
D gene: NA
J gene: TRBJ2-7
clone size: once
CDR3 DNA: TGTGCCTGGAGTGGGAGGGAATGGGGGGAGCAGTACTTC
CDR3 protein: CAWSGREWGEQYF

V gene: TRBV7-8
D gene: NA
J gene: TRBJ2-3
clone size: NA
CDR3 DNA: TGTGCCAGCACCCGGCTTTCTCGGGGGAGCACAGATACGCAGTATTTT
CDR3 protein: CASTRLSRGSTDTQYF

V gene: TRBV6-7
D gene: TRBD2
J gene: TRBJ2-1
clone size: NA
CDR3 DNA: TGTGCCAGCAACCCCTTGCGGGAGGGCCTCGACAATGAGCAGTTCTTC
CDR3 protein: CASNPLREGLDNEQFF

V gene: TRBV11-2
D gene: NA
J gene: TRBJ1-2
clone size: NA
CDR3 DNA: TGTGCCAGCCCATCGCGGAGTTCTAACTATGGCTACACCTTC
CDR3 protein: CASPSRSSNYGYTF

V gene: TRBV27
D gene: NA
J gene: TRBJ1-5
clone size: NA
CDR3 DNA: TGTGCCAGCAGTTTTTATGGCAGGCAGCCCCAGCATTTT
CDR3 protein: CASSFYGRQPQHF

V gene: TRBV30
D gene: TRBD2
J gene: TRBJ2-1
clone size: NA
CDR3 DNA: TGTGCCTGGAGATCGCTAGCGGGGGAGAGCTCCTACAATGAGCAGTTCTTC
CDR3 protein: CAWRSLAGESSYNEQFF

V gene: TRBV10-1
D gene: TRBD1
J gene: TRBJ2-5
clone size: NA
CDR3 DNA: TGCGCCAGCAGTGAAGGACAGGGCCACGAGACCCAGTACTTC
CDR3 protein: CASSEGQGHETQYF

V gene: TRBV19
D gene: TRBD1
J gene: TRBJ1-2
clone size: NA
CDR3 DNA: TGTGCCAGTAGGACCGAACAGGGGGCAGGTGGCTACACCTTC
CDR3 protein: CASRTEQGAGGYTF

V gene: TRBV18
D gene: NA
J gene: TRBJ1-1
clone size: few
CDR3 DNA: TGTGCCAGCTCACCTGGGGTGAACACTGAAGCTTTCTTT
CDR3 protein: CASSPGVNTEAFF

V gene: TRBV6-5
D gene: NA
J gene: TRBJ1-4
clone size: NA
CDR3 DNA: TGTGCCAGCAGAGCAGGGAACGAAAAACTGTTTTTT
CDR3 protein: CASRAGNEKLFF